One T cell receptor beta chain is described in this entry. Antigen: not known. The record originates from a study of shared clonotypes between healthy human individuals. This CDR3 contains 17 residues. Trimming took 2 bases from V and 0 from J, leaving 17 bases between them. Germline values: CDR1 SGHTA, CDR2 FQGNSA. Some clones are missing from TCRdb's copy, which holds only in-frame ones; the method was immunoSEQ multiplex PCR. The table lists millions of clones, more than 80% of them singletons. Study findings and constraints: Compared with memory subsets, naive subsets generally had larger estimated richness. Clonotypes shared by all four sorted-subset donors had higher generation probabilities than non-shared clonotypes.

The receptor comes from a man younger than 35 in good health. Some clones in this sample may be carry-over from other donors' samples. Sequenced material: naive CD4+ T cells from PBMCs. Subset noted: CD45RA+ positively selected. The rearrangement links TRBV7-2 to TRBJ2-7; no firm D call. The CDR3 reads CASSLNTAGASSYEQYF. The DNA for the CDR3 is TGTGCCAGCAGCTTAAATACAGCCGGAGCGAGCTCCTACGAGCAGTACTTC.